This T cell receptor (beta chain) is from a study of identical twins. TCRdb fed the 5' RACE reads into MiXCR, producing one record per CDR3 protein. This table has hundreds of thousands of distinct CDR3 sequences, 9% to 15% appearing once. V was pared by 6 bases and J by 3 bases, with 13 bases of the junction left unmatched. CDR1 and CDR2 from the germline V gene are MNHNS and SASEGT. The CDR3 extends over 16 amino acids. The sample also formed part of further work on yellow fever vaccine responses in identical twins.

The sequenced sample consisted of PBMCs. This receptor was taken from a woman aged 18 to 35 in good health. J is TRBJ2-5 and V is TRBV6-1; 7 nucleotides align to TRBD2. CDR3 sequence reads: CASRLSSPGREETQYF. In DNA, the CDR3 is TGTGCCAGCAGACTGAGTTCGCCAGGGAGGGAAGAGACCCAGTACTTC.